A selection of T cell receptor beta chains follows, all from one sample in a study of blood T cell repertoires in COVID-19. Assay: immunoSEQ multiplex PCR; the TCRdb copy retains only in-frame clones and omits some. This repertoire shows under 200,000 clones, about 80% found once; its top ten account for more than 5.5%. The specimen sequenced was PBMCs or T cells enriched from blood (not recorded which). Receptor source: a man aged 50 to 59 who had recovered from COVID-19. Each CDR3 is given with its conserved first and last residue. Each record gives: D gene, J gene, V gene, CDR3 protein. A D gene is named only where the DNA matches it firmly.

D gene: TRBD2
J gene: TRBJ2-3
V gene: TRBV5-1
CDR3 protein: CASSLVLAGGHSNTDTQYF

D gene: -
J gene: TRBJ2-7
V gene: TRBV9
CDR3 protein: CASSVVEGYEQYF

D gene: TRBD1
J gene: TRBJ2-5
V gene: TRBV6-5
CDR3 protein: CASRTRQGVGETQYF

D gene: -
J gene: TRBJ1-1
V gene: TRBV6-1
CDR3 protein: CASSELGLGTEAFF

D gene: TRBD2
J gene: TRBJ2-5
V gene: TRBV25-1
CDR3 protein: CASSEGTKHPETQYF

D gene: -
J gene: TRBJ2-7
V gene: TRBV14
CDR3 protein: CASSQGQFSYEQYF

D gene: TRBD1
J gene: TRBJ2-7
V gene: TRBV7-8
CDR3 protein: CASSLRQGAGEQYF

D gene: -
J gene: TRBJ1-5
V gene: TRBV15
CDR3 protein: CATSLREGRGFNQPQHF

D gene: TRBD1
J gene: TRBJ1-2
V gene: TRBV19
CDR3 protein: CACKPGQANYGYTF

D gene: -
J gene: TRBJ1-2
V gene: TRBV7-9
CDR3 protein: CASSLGTAGYGYTF

D gene: TRBD1
J gene: TRBJ1-5
V gene: TRBV2
CDR3 protein: CASRLTGSNQPQHF

D gene: -
J gene: TRBJ1-2
V gene: TRBV6-5
CDR3 protein: CASSYSGRDYGYTF

D gene: -
J gene: TRBJ1-1
V gene: TRBV4-1
CDR3 protein: CASSHQNRADQAFF

D gene: -
J gene: TRBJ2-5
V gene: TRBV18
CDR3 protein: CASSRNSQETQYF

D gene: -
J gene: TRBJ1-6
V gene: TRBV2
CDR3 protein: CASIRYNSPLHF

D gene: TRBD2
J gene: TRBJ2-1
V gene: TRBV6-1
CDR3 protein: CASREPLAGAPYNEQFF

D gene: -
J gene: TRBJ1-1
V gene: TRBV19
CDR3 protein: CASNRQYTEAFF

D gene: TRBD1
J gene: TRBJ1-1
V gene: TRBV2
CDR3 protein: CASSRQGSPIRNTEAFF

D gene: -
J gene: TRBJ2-5
V gene: TRBV6-4
CDR3 protein: CASSDRGSAETQYF

D gene: TRBD2
J gene: TRBJ2-7
V gene: TRBV7-2
CDR3 protein: CASSSTGGNRYEQYF

D gene: -
J gene: TRBJ1-1
V gene: TRBV11-3
CDR3 protein: CASSLDLTGNTEAFF

D gene: TRBD2
J gene: TRBJ2-1
V gene: TRBV2
CDR3 protein: CASSEGKRGDYNEQFF

D gene: -
J gene: TRBJ2-3
V gene: TRBV7-9
CDR3 protein: CASSLVGASTDTQYF

D gene: -
J gene: TRBJ2-3
V gene: TRBV19
CDR3 protein: CASSMGLSTDTQYF

D gene: -
J gene: TRBJ2-7
V gene: TRBV3-1/TRBV3-2
CDR3 protein: CASSQAYEQYF

D gene: -
J gene: TRBJ1-5
V gene: TRBV6-5
CDR3 protein: CASTFWADSNQPQHF

D gene: TRBD1
J gene: TRBJ2-2
V gene: TRBV6-5
CDR3 protein: CASRWDRGRGELFF

D gene: TRBD2
J gene: TRBJ2-3
V gene: TRBV7-9
CDR3 protein: CASSFKRGGLTSTDTQYF

D gene: -
J gene: TRBJ2-1
V gene: TRBV11-3
CDR3 protein: CASSLGTGRRVFNEQFF

D gene: -
J gene: TRBJ1-2
V gene: TRBV3-1/TRBV3-2
CDR3 protein: CASSQDLGGLGYTF

D gene: TRBD2
J gene: TRBJ2-1
V gene: TRBV19
CDR3 protein: CASSITRGLARAGSSYNEQFF

D gene: -
J gene: TRBJ1-2
V gene: TRBV10-3
CDR3 protein: CAISDRGYNYGYTF

D gene: -
J gene: TRBJ1-3
V gene: TRBV7-2
CDR3 protein: CASSLGSGGISGNTIYF

D gene: TRBD1
J gene: TRBJ1-1
V gene: TRBV2
CDR3 protein: CASNVISTGGNTEAFF

D gene: -
J gene: TRBJ1-2
V gene: TRBV6-1
CDR3 protein: CASSEAPAGNYGYTF

D gene: TRBD1
J gene: TRBJ2-3
V gene: TRBV27
CDR3 protein: CASSFSRVSDRGRLTDTQYF

D gene: -
J gene: TRBJ1-2
V gene: TRBV5-1
CDR3 protein: CASSFGAGFAYGYTF

D gene: TRBD1
J gene: TRBJ2-2
V gene: TRBV7-2
CDR3 protein: CASSRDRDTGELFF

D gene: TRBD2
J gene: TRBJ2-7
V gene: TRBV6-5
CDR3 protein: CASSSPGLAGGGEQYF

D gene: -
J gene: TRBJ1-6
V gene: TRBV29-1
CDR3 protein: CSVRTLNNSPLHF

D gene: TRBD2
J gene: TRBJ2-7
V gene: TRBV9
CDR3 protein: CASSPSGGPSYEQYF

D gene: -
J gene: TRBJ1-1
V gene: TRBV5-8
CDR3 protein: CASSSGVGNTEAFF

D gene: -
J gene: TRBJ2-3
V gene: TRBV5-1
CDR3 protein: CASSLGVADTQYF

D gene: -
J gene: TRBJ1-5
V gene: TRBV10-3
CDR3 protein: CAISESVTSQPQHF

D gene: -
J gene: TRBJ1-5
V gene: TRBV6-5
CDR3 protein: CASSYSKTGNQPQHF

D gene: -
J gene: TRBJ2-7
V gene: TRBV11-2
CDR3 protein: CASSLGYRTDYEQYF

D gene: TRBD1
J gene: TRBJ1-2
V gene: TRBV6-5
CDR3 protein: CASNRNRDSYSYTF

D gene: -
J gene: TRBJ2-7
V gene: TRBV27
CDR3 protein: CASSSLTATYEQYF

D gene: -
J gene: TRBJ1-2
V gene: TRBV9
CDR3 protein: CASSVARGGYGYTF

D gene: -
J gene: TRBJ2-1
V gene: TRBV5-1
CDR3 protein: CASSLGQEYNEQFF

D gene: TRBD1
J gene: TRBJ1-2
V gene: TRBV6-5
CDR3 protein: CASSPQQGAHYGYTF

D gene: -
J gene: TRBJ2-7
V gene: TRBV27
CDR3 protein: CASSLGSGGQYEQYF

D gene: -
J gene: TRBJ1-1
V gene: TRBV11-3
CDR3 protein: CASSLENMNTEAFF

D gene: TRBD1
J gene: TRBJ1-5
V gene: TRBV5-1
CDR3 protein: CASSSGTGQGQPQHF

D gene: -
J gene: TRBJ2-1
V gene: TRBV7-8
CDR3 protein: CASSPLRGSSYNEQFF

D gene: TRBD1
J gene: TRBJ1-1
V gene: TRBV18
CDR3 protein: CASSPRQGPNTEAFF

D gene: TRBD1
J gene: TRBJ1-1
V gene: TRBV5-5
CDR3 protein: CASSLSPGTGSAFF